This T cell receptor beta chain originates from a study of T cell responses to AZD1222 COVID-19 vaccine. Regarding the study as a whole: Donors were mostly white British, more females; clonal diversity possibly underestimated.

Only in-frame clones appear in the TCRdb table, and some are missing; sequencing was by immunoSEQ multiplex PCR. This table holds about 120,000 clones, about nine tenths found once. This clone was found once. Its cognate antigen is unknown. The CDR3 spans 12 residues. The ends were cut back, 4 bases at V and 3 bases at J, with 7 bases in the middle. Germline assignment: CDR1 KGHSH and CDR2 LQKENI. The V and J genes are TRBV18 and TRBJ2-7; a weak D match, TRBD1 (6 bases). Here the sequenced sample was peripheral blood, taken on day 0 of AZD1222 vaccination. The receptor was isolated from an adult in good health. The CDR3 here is CASSLQGYEQYF. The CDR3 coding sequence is TGTGCCAGCTCACTACAGGGCTACGAGCAGTACTTC.